This TCR beta chain came from a study of CD8+CD57+ T cells in acquired aplastic anemia. Study-level information: 3.2 ug was the average amount of DNA from sorted CD4+ and CD8+ cells.

For CDR3 and TCR beta VDJ profiling, genomic DNA was the template used. One entry per CDR3 protein results from TCRdb running MiXCR on the reads. The top ten hold more than 40% of the sample, which has over 150,000 distinct CDR3 sequences, about three fifths seen once. The length of the CDR3 is 13 residues. V lost 0 bases to trimming and J lost 6 bases, with 7 bases between them. From germline, CDR1 is SGHRS and CDR2 YFSETQ. It was patients with CD8+CD57+ cell expansion by flow cytometry who were chosen for sequencing. This chain uses TRBV5-1 with TRBJ2-1, with D perhaps given as TRBD1 or TRBD2 (5 bases each). The receptor was derived from a human donor with aplastic anemia. The sequenced sample was sorted CD4+, CD8+, or CD8+CD57+ T cells (not recorded which) from PBMCs. CDR3 nucleotide sequence: TGCGCCAGCAGCTTGGATGGGGGCAATGAGCAGTTCTTC. It yields the protein CASSLDGGNEQFF.